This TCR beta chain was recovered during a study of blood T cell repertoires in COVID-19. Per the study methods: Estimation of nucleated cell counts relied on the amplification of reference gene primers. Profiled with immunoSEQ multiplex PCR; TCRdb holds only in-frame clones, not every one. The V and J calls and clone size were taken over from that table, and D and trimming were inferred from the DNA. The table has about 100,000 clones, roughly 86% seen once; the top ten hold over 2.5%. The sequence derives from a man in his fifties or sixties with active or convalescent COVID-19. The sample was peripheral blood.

The CDR3 DNA sequence: TGTGCCTGGAGTGTACAGGGTTTCCGCTACACCTTC. Its translation: CAWSVQGFRYTF. This rearrangement joins TRBV30 to TRBJ1-2; a possible D gene is TRBD1 (6 bases). Germline CDR1 GTSNPN, CDR2 SVGIG (reference sequence). This CDR3 spans 12 amino acids. Trimming shortened V by 0 bases and J by 9 bases, and 11 bases separated the two germline ends.